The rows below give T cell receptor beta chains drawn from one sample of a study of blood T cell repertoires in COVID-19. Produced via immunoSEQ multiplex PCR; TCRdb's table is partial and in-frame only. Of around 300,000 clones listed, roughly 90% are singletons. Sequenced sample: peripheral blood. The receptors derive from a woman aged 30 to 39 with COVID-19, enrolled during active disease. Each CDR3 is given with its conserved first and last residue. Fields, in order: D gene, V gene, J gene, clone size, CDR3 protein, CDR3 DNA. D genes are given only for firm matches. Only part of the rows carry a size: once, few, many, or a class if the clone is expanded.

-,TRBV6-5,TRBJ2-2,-,CASRPDRSGELFF,TGTGCCAGCAGACCCGACAGGTCCGGGGAGCTGTTTTTT
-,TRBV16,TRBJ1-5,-,CASSQKTGNQPQHF,TGTGCCAGCAGCCAGAAGACAGGCAATCAGCCCCAGCATTTT
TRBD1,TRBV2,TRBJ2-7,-,CASIGRDRGGHEQYF,TGTGCCAGCATTGGAAGGGACAGGGGAGGACACGAGCAGTACTTC
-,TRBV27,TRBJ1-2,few,CASSPTGSWAYTF,TGTGCCAGTAGTCCGACGGGGTCCTGGGCCTACACCTTC
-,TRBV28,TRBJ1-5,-,CASTEGRGAVTRQPQHF,TGTGCCAGCACTGAAGGCAGGGGCGCGGTGACCCGTCAGCCCCAGCATTTT
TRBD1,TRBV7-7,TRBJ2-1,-,CASSNSGTGGGDEQFF,TGTGCCAGCTCAAACTCAGGGACAGGGGGCGGAGATGAGCAGTTCTTC
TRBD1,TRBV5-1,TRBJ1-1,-,CASSIGQGGLEAFF,TGCGCCAGCAGCATAGGACAGGGAGGACTTGAAGCTTTCTTT
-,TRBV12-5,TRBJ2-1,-,CASGLGLEQFF,TGTGCTAGTGGGTTGGGTCTTGAGCAGTTCTTC
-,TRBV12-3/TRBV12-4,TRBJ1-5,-,CASSLGQNQPQHF,TGTGCCAGCAGTTTGGGACAAAATCAGCCCCAGCATTTT
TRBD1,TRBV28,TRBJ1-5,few,CASRDRERNQPQHF,TGTGCCAGCCGGGACAGGGAGAGGAATCAGCCCCAGCATTTT
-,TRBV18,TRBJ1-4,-,CASSPPKDGSEKLFF,TGTGCCAGCTCCCCCCCAAAGGACGGGAGTGAAAAACTGTTTTTT
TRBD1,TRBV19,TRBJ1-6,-,CASSPRTGWANSPLHF,TGTGCCAGTAGTCCTCGGACAGGGTGGGCGAATTCACCCCTCCACTTT
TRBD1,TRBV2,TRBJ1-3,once,CASSVTGGSGNTIYF,TGTGCCAGCAGTGTAACAGGGGGCTCTGGAAACACCATATATTTT
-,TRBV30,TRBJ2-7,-,CAWSVQGKQYF,TGTGCCTGGAGTGTACAGGGAAAGCAGTACTTC
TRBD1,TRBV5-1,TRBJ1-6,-,CASRPGQDDSPLHF,TGCGCCAGCCGGCCGGGACAGGACGATTCACCCCTCCACTTT
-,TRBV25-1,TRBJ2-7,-,CASSRGYEQYF,TGTGCCAGCAGTAGGGGGTACGAGCAGTACTTC
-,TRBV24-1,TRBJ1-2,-,CATSDFRQNYGYTF,TGTGCCACCAGTGATTTTAGACAGAACTATGGCTACACCTTC
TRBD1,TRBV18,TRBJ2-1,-,CASSPRTGRNEQFF,TGTGCCAGCTCACCACGGACAGGGAGGAATGAGCAGTTCTTC
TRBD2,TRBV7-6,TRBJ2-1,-,CASSFVTSGSSYNEQFF,TGTGCCAGCAGCTTCGTCACTAGCGGGAGCTCCTACAATGAGCAGTTCTTC
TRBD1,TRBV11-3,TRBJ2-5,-,CASSSGQGGRETQYF,TGTGCCAGCAGCTCCGGACAGGGAGGTAGAGAGACCCAGTACTTC
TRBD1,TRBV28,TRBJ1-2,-,CASSFGVPGQHYGYTF,TGTGCCAGCAGTTTTGGGGTCCCGGGACAGCACTATGGCTACACCTTC
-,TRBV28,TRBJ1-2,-,CASSDARGRGDYTF,TGTGCCAGCAGTGATGCCCGAGGGAGGGGGGACTACACCTTC
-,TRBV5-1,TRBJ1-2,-,CASSFEGSHLYGYTF,TGCGCCAGCAGCTTTGAGGGATCCCATCTCTATGGCTACACCTTC
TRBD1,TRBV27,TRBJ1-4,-,CASSLRTTGFNEKLFF,TGTGCCAGCAGTTTACGCACGACAGGGTTTAATGAAAAACTGTTTTTT
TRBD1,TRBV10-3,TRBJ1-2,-,CAIRDGQGASWGYTF,TGTGCCATCAGGGACGGACAGGGGGCGAGTTGGGGCTACACCTTC
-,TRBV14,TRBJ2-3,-,CASSQDRAWSGPSTDTQYF,TGTGCCAGCAGCCAAGATAGGGCGTGGAGCGGCCCTAGCACAGATACGCAGTATTTT
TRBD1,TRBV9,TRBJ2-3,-,CASSVSGQGVDDTQYF,TGTGCCAGCAGCGTATCGGGACAGGGAGTCGACGATACGCAGTATTTT
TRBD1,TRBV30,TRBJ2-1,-,CASVIRDRDLEQFF,TGTGCCTCCGTGATCCGGGACAGGGATTTAGAGCAGTTCTTC
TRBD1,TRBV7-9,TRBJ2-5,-,CASSLGDRDLQETQYF,TGTGCCAGCAGCTTAGGGGACAGGGACCTCCAAGAGACCCAGTACTTC
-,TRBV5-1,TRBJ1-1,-,CASSPRDSNMNTEAFF,TGCGCCAGCAGCCCTCGGGACTCTAACATGAACACTGAAGCTTTCTTT
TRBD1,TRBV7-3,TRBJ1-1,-,CASSLTPDRRNTEAFF,TGTGCCAGCAGCTTAACCCCGGACAGGAGGAACACTGAAGCTTTCTTT
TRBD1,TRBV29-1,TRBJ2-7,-,CSVAGTGPYEQYF,TGCAGCGTAGCCGGGACAGGACCCTACGAGCAGTACTTC
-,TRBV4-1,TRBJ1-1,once,CASSQEGMNTEAFF,TGCGCCAGCAGCCAAGAGGGCATGAACACTGAAGCTTTCTTT
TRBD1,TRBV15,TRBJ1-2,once,CATSSGQGTNYGYTF,TGTGCCACCAGCAGCGGACAGGGGACTAACTATGGCTACACCTTC
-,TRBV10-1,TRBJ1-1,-,CASSENPRGTEAFF,TGCGCCAGCAGTGAGAACCCAAGAGGCACTGAAGCTTTCTTT
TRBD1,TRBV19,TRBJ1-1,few,CASSITGGLNTEAFF,TGTGCCAGTAGTATAACAGGGGGCTTGAACACTGAAGCTTTCTTT
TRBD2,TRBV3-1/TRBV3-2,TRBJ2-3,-,CASSLQGLAGGTDTQYF,TGTGCCAGCAGCCTCCAGGGCCTAGCGGGGGGCACCGATACGCAGTATTTT
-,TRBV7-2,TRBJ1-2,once,CASSLTQGSYTF,TGTGCCAGCAGCTTGACACAGGGAAGCTACACCTTC
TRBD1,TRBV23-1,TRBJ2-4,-,CASSYSSQGCAKNIQYF,TGCGCCAGCAGTTACTCCTCACAGGGGTGCGCCAAAAACATTCAGTACTTC
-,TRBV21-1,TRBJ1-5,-,CASSKCSGRNNQPQHF,TGTGCCAGCAGCAAGTGTTCTGGCAGGAACAATCAGCCCCAGCATTTT
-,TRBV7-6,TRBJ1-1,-,CASSLGGQRETFF,TGTGCCAGCAGCCTAGGGGGTCAGAGGGAAACTTTCTTT
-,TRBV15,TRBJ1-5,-,CATSREGTLNQPQHF,TGTGCCACCAGCAGAGAGGGCACCCTTAATCAGCCCCAGCATTTT
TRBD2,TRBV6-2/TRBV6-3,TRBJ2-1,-,CASSYPLAGVGEQFF,TGTGCCAGCAGTTACCCCCTAGCGGGAGTGGGTGAGCAGTTCTTC